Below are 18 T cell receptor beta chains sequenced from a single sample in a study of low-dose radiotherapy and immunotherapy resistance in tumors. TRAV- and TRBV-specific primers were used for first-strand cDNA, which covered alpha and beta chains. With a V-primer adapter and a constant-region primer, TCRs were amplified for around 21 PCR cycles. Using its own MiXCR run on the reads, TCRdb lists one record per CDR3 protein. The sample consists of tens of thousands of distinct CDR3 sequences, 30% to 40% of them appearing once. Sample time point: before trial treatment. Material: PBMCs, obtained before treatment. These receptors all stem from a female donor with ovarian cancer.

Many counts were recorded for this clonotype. DNA of the CDR3: TGCGCCAGCAGCCAAGATCTAGCGGGGGGCCCTTACAATGAGCAGTTCTTC. Its protein is CASSQDLAGGPYNEQFF. This rearrangement joins TRBV4-1 to TRBJ2-1, with 11 bases matching TRBD2. The germline gives CDR1 MGHRA, CDR2 YSYEKL. J gave up 4 bases and V 0 bases, and 5 bases lay outside the gene matches. CDR3 size: 17 residues.

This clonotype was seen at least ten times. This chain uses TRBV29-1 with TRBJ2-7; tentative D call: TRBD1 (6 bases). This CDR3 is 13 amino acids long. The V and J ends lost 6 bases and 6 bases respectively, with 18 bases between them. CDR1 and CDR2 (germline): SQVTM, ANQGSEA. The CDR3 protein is CSVGTGTRGEQYF. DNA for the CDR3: TGCAGCGTCGGTACAGGGACACGGGGCGAGCAGTACTTC.

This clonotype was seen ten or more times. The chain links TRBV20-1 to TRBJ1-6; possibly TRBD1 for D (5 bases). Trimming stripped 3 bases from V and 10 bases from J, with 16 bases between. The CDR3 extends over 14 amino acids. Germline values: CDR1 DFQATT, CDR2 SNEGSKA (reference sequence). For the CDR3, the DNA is TGCAGTGCTAGTCGGCAGGGTGGCGAGTCACCCCTCCACTTT. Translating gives CSASRQGGESPLHF.

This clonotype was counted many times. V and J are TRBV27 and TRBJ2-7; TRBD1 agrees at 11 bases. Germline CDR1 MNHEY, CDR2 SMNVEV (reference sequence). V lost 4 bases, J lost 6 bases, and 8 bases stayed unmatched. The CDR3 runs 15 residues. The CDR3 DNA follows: TGTGCCAGCAGTTCCCCCGGGACAGGGGGGCGCGAGCAGTACTTC. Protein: CASSSPGTGGREQYF.

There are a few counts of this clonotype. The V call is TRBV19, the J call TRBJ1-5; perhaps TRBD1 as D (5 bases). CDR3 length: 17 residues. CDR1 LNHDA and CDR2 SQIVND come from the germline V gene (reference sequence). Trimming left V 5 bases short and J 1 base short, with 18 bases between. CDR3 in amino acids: CASSPGGALRSNQPQHF. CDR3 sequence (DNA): TGTGCCAGTAGTCCGGGGGGTGCTCTTCGGAGCAATCAGCCCCAGCATTTT. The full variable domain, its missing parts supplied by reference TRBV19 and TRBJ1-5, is DGGITQSPKYLFRKEGQNVTLSCEQNLNHDAMYWYRQDPGQGLRLIYYSQIVNDFQKGDIAEGYSVSREKKESFPLTVTSAQKNPTAFYLCASSPGGALRSNQPQHFGDGTRLSIL.

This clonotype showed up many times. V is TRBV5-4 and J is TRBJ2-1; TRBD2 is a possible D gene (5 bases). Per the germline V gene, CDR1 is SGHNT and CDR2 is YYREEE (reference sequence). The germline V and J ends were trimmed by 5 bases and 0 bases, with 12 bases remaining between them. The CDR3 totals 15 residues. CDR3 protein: CASRIGVSSYNEQFF. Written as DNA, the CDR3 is TGTGCCAGCAGGATCGGGGTAAGCTCCTACAATGAGCAGTTCTTC.

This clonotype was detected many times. CDR3 in DNA: TGTGCCAGCAGCTTAGCAGGGACAAGCCTTAACATCTATAATTCACCCCTCCACTTT. It codes for CASSLAGTSLNIYNSPLHF. The rearrangement links TRBV7-8 to TRBJ1-6, with D tentatively TRBD1 (6 bases). Germline V gives CDR1 SGHVS, CDR2 FQNEAQ. This CDR3 contains 19 residues. Trimming took 0 bases from V and 3 from J, leaving 18 bases between them.

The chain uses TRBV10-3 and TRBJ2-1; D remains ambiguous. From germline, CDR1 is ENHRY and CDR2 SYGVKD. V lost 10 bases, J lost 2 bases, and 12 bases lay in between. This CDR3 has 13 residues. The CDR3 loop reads CATAGGTYNEQFF. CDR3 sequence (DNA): TGTGCCACCGCCGGCGGTACCTACAATGAGCAGTTCTTC.

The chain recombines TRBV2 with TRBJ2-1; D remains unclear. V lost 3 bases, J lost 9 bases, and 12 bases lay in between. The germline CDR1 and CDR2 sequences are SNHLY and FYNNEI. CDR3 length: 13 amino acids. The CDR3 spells CASSEVASGEQFF. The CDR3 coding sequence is TGTGCCAGCAGTGAGGTGGCCTCGGGTGAGCAGTTCTTC.

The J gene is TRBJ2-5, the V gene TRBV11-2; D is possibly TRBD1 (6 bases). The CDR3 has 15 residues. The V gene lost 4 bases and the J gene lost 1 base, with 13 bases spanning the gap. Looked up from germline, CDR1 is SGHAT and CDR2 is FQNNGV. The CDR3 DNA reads TGTGCCAGCAGCTCCCACCCACAGGGCCAAGAGACCCAGTACTTC. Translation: CASSSHPQGQETQYF.

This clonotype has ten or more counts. The chain's CDR3 is CASTGGNQPQHF. CDR3 DNA: TGTGCCAGCACTGGAGGCAATCAGCCCCAGCATTTT. The chain combines TRBV2 with TRBJ1-5, with D unclear. Germline assignment: CDR1 SNHLY and CDR2 FYNNEI. The CDR3 has 12 amino acids. V lost 7 bases to trimming and J lost 2 bases, with 6 bases between them.

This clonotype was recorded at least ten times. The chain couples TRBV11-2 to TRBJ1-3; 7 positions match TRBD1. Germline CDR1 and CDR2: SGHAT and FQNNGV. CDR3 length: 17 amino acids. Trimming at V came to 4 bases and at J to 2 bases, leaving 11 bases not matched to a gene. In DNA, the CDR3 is TGTGCCAGCAGCTCCGTTATCACAGGGGTCGCTGGAAACACCATATATTTT. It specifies CASSSVITGVAGNTIYF.

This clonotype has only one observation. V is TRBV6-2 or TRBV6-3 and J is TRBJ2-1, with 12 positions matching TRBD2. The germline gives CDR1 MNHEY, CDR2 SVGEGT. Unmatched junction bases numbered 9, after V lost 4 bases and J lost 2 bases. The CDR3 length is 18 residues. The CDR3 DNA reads TGTGCCAGCAGTTCTCCTCGGACTAGCGGGGATCCCTACAATGAGCAGTTCTTC. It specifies CASSSPRTSGDPYNEQFF.

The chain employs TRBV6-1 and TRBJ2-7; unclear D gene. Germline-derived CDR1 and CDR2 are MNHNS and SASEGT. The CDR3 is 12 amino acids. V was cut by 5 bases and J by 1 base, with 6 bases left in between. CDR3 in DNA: TGTGCCAGCAGTTACTCGTCCTACGAGCAGTACTTC. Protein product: CASSYSSYEQYF.

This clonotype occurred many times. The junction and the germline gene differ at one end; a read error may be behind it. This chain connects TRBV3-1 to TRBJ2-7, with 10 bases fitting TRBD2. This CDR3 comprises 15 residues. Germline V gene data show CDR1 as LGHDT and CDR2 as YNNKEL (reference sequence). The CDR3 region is CASSQGGLATRGPDF. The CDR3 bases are TGTGCCAGCAGCCAAGGGGGACTAGCGACACGGGGACCCGACTTC.

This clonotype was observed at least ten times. The CDR3 region has the DNA TGTGCCAGCAGCTTCTTACAGGGGGGGAGCAATCAGCCCCAGCATTTT. It translates to CASSFLQGGSNQPQHF. The chain couples TRBV5-5 to TRBJ1-5; the match to TRBD1 covers 8 bases. Germline V lookup: CDR1 SGHKS, CDR2 YYEKEE (reference sequence). The CDR3 loop spans 16 amino acids. V was pared by 2 bases and J by 1 base, with 5 bases of the junction left unmatched.

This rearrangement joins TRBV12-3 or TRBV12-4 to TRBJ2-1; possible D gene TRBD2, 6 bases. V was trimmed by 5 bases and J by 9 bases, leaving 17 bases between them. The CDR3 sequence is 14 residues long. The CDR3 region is CASSKLAVEGEQFF. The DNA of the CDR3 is TGTGCCAGCAGTAAACTAGCAGTGGAAGGTGAGCAGTTCTTC.

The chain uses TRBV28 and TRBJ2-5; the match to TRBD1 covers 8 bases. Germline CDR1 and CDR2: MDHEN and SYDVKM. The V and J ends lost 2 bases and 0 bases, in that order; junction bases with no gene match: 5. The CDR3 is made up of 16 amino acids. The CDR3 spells CASSLIGQGNQETQYF. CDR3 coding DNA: TGTGCCAGCAGTTTAATCGGACAGGGCAACCAAGAGACCCAGTACTTC.